The 3 T cell receptor beta chains below were found in one sample sequenced in a study of cytomegalovirus exposure and HLA in healthy donors. Primers for the PCR totalled 60 Vbeta and 13 Jbeta. The data were produced by immunoSEQ multiplex PCR, yet TCRdb's version contains in-frame clones alone and is incomplete. This sample's table reports approximately 50,000 clones. The sample consisted of PBMCs. These receptors were obtained from a male donor in good health and CMV-seronegative.

The chain carries TRBV7-3 and TRBJ2-5; 9 bases match TRBD1. This CDR3 contains 16 residues. V lost 5 bases and J lost 3; bases outside the gene matches: 10. Germline loops: CDR1 SGHTA, CDR2 FQGTGA. The CDR3 here is CASSADRGWGKETQYF. In DNA, the CDR3 is TGTGCCAGCAGCGCGGACAGGGGCTGGGGAAAAGAGACCCAGTACTTC.

V gene TRBV14 combines with J gene TRBJ1-1, with D possibly matching TRBD1 (6 bases). Trimming removed 1 base at V and 6 bases at J, with 9 bases between. Germline V gives CDR1 SGHDN, CDR2 FVKESK. CDR3 length: 13 residues. The CDR3 sequence is CASSQGGPAEAFF. CDR3 nucleotides: TGTGCCAGCAGCCAAGGGGGGCCCGCTGAAGCTTTCTTT.

This chain joins TRBV4-3 and TRBJ2-7, with D perhaps TRBD2 (6 bases). V was clipped by 4 bases and J by 2 bases, with 15 bases between them. Germline V gene sequence: CDR1 LGHNA, CDR2 YSLEER. The CDR3 is made up of 15 amino acids. The CDR3 region is CASSLGVGGPYEQYF. Here the CDR3 DNA reads TGCGCCAGCAGCCTAGGGGTGGGGGGACCCTACGAGCAGTACTTC.